These T cell receptor beta chains were read from a single sample in a study of cytomegalovirus exposure and HLA in healthy donors. Clones were sequenced by immunoSEQ multiplex PCR, and TCRdb holds only the in-frame ones, with some missing. The table lists roughly 200,000 clones, just over 75% of them singletons, with less than 3% in the top ten. Sequenced input: PBMCs. The receptors shown here come from a woman aged 60-75 years in good health and CMV-seropositive. The CDR3 runs from the conserved cysteine through the conserved F or W. The D gene is left open where the match is weak. Clone size, where shown, is once, few, many, or a class for clones that have expanded.

-	-	TRBV7-9	TRBJ1-1	TGTGCCAGCAGCTTTGCGGCGAGCACTGAAGCTTTCTTT	CASSFAASTEAFF
few	-	TRBV30	TRBJ1-4	TGTGCCTGGAGTACAGGGAGCGGAGAAAAACTGTTTTTT	CAWSTGSGEKLFF
-	-	TRBV6-1	TRBJ1-1	TGTGCCAGCGTCTTGTCTGAAGCTTTCTTT	CASVLSEAFF
once	-	TRBV5-8	TRBJ1-2	TGTGCCAGCAGCTGGGGCAGGGCCGGCTACACCTTC	CASSWGRAGYTF
-	-	TRBV7-2	TRBJ1-2	TGTGCCAGCAGCTTAGATCCAGGCCCCTACTATGGCTACACCTTC	CASSLDPGPYYGYTF
-	TRBD2	TRBV5-5	TRBJ2-1	TGTGCCAGCAGCTACGGACTAGGAGATCCAAATGAGCAGTTCTTC	CASSYGLGDPNEQFF
-	-	TRBV11-2	TRBJ1-1	TGTGCCAGCAGTAGAGGTCCAGGGGTGAACACTGAAGCTTTCTTT	CASSRGPGVNTEAFF
-	-	TRBV5-1	TRBJ2-5	TGCGCCAGCAGCTTGGGGCAGGGGGAGACCCAGTACTTC	CASSLGQGETQYF
-	TRBD2	TRBV7-6	TRBJ2-1	TGTGCCAGCAGCAGGAAGCGGGAGGGCAAGTCCTACAATGAGCAGTTCTTC	CASSRKREGKSYNEQFF
-	TRBD1	TRBV7-6	TRBJ2-6	TGTGCCAGCAGCTTAGGGCCAGGGGGCTCTGGGGCCAACGTCCTGACTTTC	CASSLGPGGSGANVLTF
few	-	TRBV5-4	TRBJ1-2	TGTGCCAGCAGCCTTGACTACTATGGCTACACCTTC	CASSLDYYGYTF
few	-	TRBV5-8	TRBJ1-4	TGTGCCAGCAGCTTGGACAGGATGCGGCTTTTT	CASSLDRMRLF
-	TRBD2	TRBV18	TRBJ2-1	TGTGCCAGCTCACCACCGGTCTTAGCGGGAGGGGTTGAGCAGTTCTTC	CASSPPVLAGGVEQFF
few	-	TRBV10-1	TRBJ1-6	TGCGCCAGCAGTGAGTCGGCGGCAGTGGATTCACCCCTCCACTTT	CASSESAAVDSPLHF
-	TRBD1	TRBV6-5	TRBJ2-6	TGTGCCAGTGGTACAGGGGACTCTGGGGCCAACGTCCTGACTTTC	CASGTGDSGANVLTF
-	-	TRBV7-2	TRBJ1-2	TGTGCCAGCAGCTTAAGGGGGACTAACTATGGCTACACCTTC	CASSLRGTNYGYTF
once	TRBD2	TRBV5-1	TRBJ2-1	TGCGCCAGCAGAGCTAGCGGGGGACACTACAATGAGCAGTTCTTC	CASRASGGHYNEQFF
-	TRBD1	TRBV6-1	TRBJ1-2	TGTGCCAGCAGTTATCTAACAGGGGGCAATGGCTACACCTTC	CASSYLTGGNGYTF
few	TRBD1	TRBV7-2	TRBJ2-7	TGTGCCAGCAGGGGGACAGCAAACTACGAGCAGTACTTC	CASRGTANYEQYF
-	-	TRBV4-2	TRBJ2-1	TGTGCCAGCAGCCAAGATCGTGGGACTGTCTACAATGAGCAGTTCTTC	CASSQDRGTVYNEQFF
-	-	TRBV2	TRBJ1-1	TGTGCCAGAGGGGGGGACGGGATGAACACTGAAGCTTTCTTT	CARGGDGMNTEAFF
-	-	TRBV2	TRBJ1-1	TGTGCCAGGACCCGGGAGATTAACACTGAAGCTTTCTTT	CARTREINTEAFF
-	TRBD1	TRBV19	TRBJ2-1	TGTGCCAGTAGTAGTAGAGGACAGGGAGGCGATGAGCAGTTCTTC	CASSSRGQGGDEQFF
-	-	TRBV29-1	TRBJ2-1	TGCAGCGTCGCGCATGGTTCTAGGCCCTACAATGAGCAGTTCTTC	CSVAHGSRPYNEQFF
-	-	TRBV10-3	TRBJ1-5	TGTGCCATCAGTCCCGGGACTGAGAATCAGCCCCAGCATTTT	CAISPGTENQPQHF
-	-	TRBV7-9	TRBJ1-1	TGTTCCAGCAGCTTCAGTCAGTTGAACACTGAAGCTTTCTTT	CSSSFSQLNTEAFF
-	-	TRBV2	TRBJ1-4	TGTGCCAGCAGTGAAGAGGGGCGGGGACGGGGTAATGAAAAACTGTTTTTT	CASSEEGRGRGNEKLFF
-	TRBD2	TRBV27	TRBJ2-1	TGTGCCAGCAGTTTCTTTACTAGCGTCAATGAGCAGTTCTTC	CASSFFTSVNEQFF
-	-	TRBV11-2	TRBJ1-3	TGTGCCAGCAGCGTCCGGGATTACTCTGGAAACACCATATATTTT	CASSVRDYSGNTIYF
few	TRBD2	TRBV5-1	TRBJ2-1	TGCGCCAGCAGCCCCGGACTAGCGGGATACAATGAGCAGTTCTTC	CASSPGLAGYNEQFF
-	-	TRBV7-2	TRBJ1-6	TGTGCCAGCAGCTTAGCGGAGTTTTCACCCCTCCACTTT	CASSLAEFSPLHF
-	TRBD2	TRBV10-3	TRBJ2-5	TGTGCCATCTGCCTAGCGGGGGGGGAGACCCAGTACTTC	CAICLAGGETQYF
once	TRBD2	TRBV19	TRBJ2-1	TGTGCCAGTAGTCCCGGACTAGCGAGTTACAGGTATGAGCAGTTCTTC	CASSPGLASYRYEQFF
-	-	TRBV18	TRBJ2-3	TGTGCCAGCTCACCGTTTGTGCGGAGCTCTAGCACAGATACGCAGTATTTT	CASSPFVRSSSTDTQYF
-	TRBD1	TRBV6-1	TRBJ1-3	TGTGCCAGCACCTGGGACAGCTCTGGAAACACCATATATTTT	CASTWDSSGNTIYF
-	-	TRBV28	TRBJ2-7	TGTGCCAGCCTGGGGGGAATTGGGGATCGCTACGAGCAGTACTTC	CASLGGIGDRYEQYF
-	-	TRBV6-5	TRBJ1-1	TGTGCCAGCAGTTACTCTTTCGGCACTGAAGCTTTCTTT	CASSYSFGTEAFF
few	TRBD2	TRBV19	TRBJ2-5	TGTGCCAGTAGTATGGCTAGCGGGGAGACCCAGTACTTC	CASSMASGETQYF
few	-	TRBV4-2	TRBJ1-1	TGTGCCAGCAGCGGCCACAGCTCCGGGGGCACTGAAGCTTTCTTT	CASSGHSSGGTEAFF
-	TRBD2	TRBV5-1	TRBJ2-7	TGCGCCAGCAGCTTGTTCGCGGGAGGGCCCGTCGAGCAGTACTTC	CASSLFAGGPVEQYF
-	TRBD1	TRBV7-9	TRBJ2-7	TGTGCCAGCAGCCCTCGGACAGGCTCCTACGAGCAGTACTTC	CASSPRTGSYEQYF
-	-	TRBV27	TRBJ1-1	TGTGCCAGCAGTCTATCGACAGGACGAACTGAAGCTTTCTTT	CASSLSTGRTEAFF
few	TRBD1	TRBV19	TRBJ1-5	TGTGCCAGTAGTAGCGGACAGGGGACACACAATCAGCCCCAGCATTTT	CASSSGQGTHNQPQHF
once	TRBD1	TRBV2	TRBJ1-2	TGTGCCAGCAGAACAGGGGACTATGGCTACACCTTC	CASRTGDYGYTF
-	-	TRBV20-1	TRBJ2-7	TGCAGTGCTAGAGACCCGGGGAGGCAGTACTTC	CSARDPGRQYF
-	-	TRBV7-9	TRBJ2-1	TGTGCCAGCAGCTTATTTGGTCGGGGAAGGAGGCTCGATGAGCAGTTCTTC	CASSLFGRGRRLDEQFF